A single TCR beta chain is shown here with its context. Its antigen is currently unknown. Vbeta (60) and Jbeta (13) primers were used in the PCR. TCRdb's copy holds only in-frame clones and misses some; the assay was immunoSEQ multiplex PCR. In the table there are 200,000 or so clones, roughly four fifths of which are singletons. The data were obtained in a study of cytomegalovirus exposure and HLA in healthy donors. V dropped 3 bases and J dropped 0; count of bases not matched to a gene: 2. Germline V lookup: CDR1 LNHDA, CDR2 SQIVND (reference sequence). The CDR3 covers 15 residues. Study-wide findings and caveats: Specificity of a few CMV-associated chains for CMV antigens was verified in vitro.

This sequence originates from a woman aged 25 to 39 in good health and CMV-seropositive. Specimen: PBMCs. The rearrangement uses TRBV19 and TRBJ2-7, with 10 bases matching TRBD1. CDR3 loop: CASSIRTGGSYEQYF. The CDR3 bases are TGTGCCAGTAGTATCCGGACAGGGGGCTCCTACGAGCAGTACTTC.